This section outlines one T cell receptor beta chain sequence together with its context. What it binds is not known. The entry originates in a study of T-cell reconstitution after alpha-beta-depleted transplantation in children. Overall study findings and caveats: Where alpha-beta T cells came from about two months after transplant was reportedly several hundred expanded graft clones.

The TCRbeta library was prepared with unique molecular identifiers. A single record per CDR3 protein comes from TCRdb applying MiXCR to the PCR reads. The table has about 27,000 distinct CDR3 sequences, 18% seen once; the top ten hold 35%. The CDR3 is 17 amino acids. With V trimmed by 6 bases and J by 4 bases, 9 bases remained unmatched. The V gene's germline CDR1 is MNHGY and CDR2 SAAAGT. The sample was PBMCs, mostly from graft donor cells, taken 60 days after TCRalphabeta/CD19-depleted stem cell transplant. The sequence was collected from a male patient aged 2 to 9 who had a stem cell transplant for acute lymphoblastic leukemia, so the T cells may come from the graft donor. The V gene is TRBV6-8, the J gene TRBJ2-4; 13 bases are shared with TRBD2. CDR3 coding DNA: TGTGCCAGCAGACTCGGACTAGCGGGGGCCGGAAAAAACATTCAGTACTTC. This translates into CASRLGLAGAGKNIQYF.